These 16 T cell receptor beta chains were all obtained from the same sample, sequenced in a study of T cells after yellow fever vaccination. Using its own MiXCR run on the 5' RACE reads, TCRdb lists one record per CDR3 protein. The repertoire holds about 160,000 distinct CDR3 sequences, almost 7% seen once, with about 2.5% in the top ten. Sequenced here: CD4+ T cells sorted from PBMCs, sampled about 5 days after the first yellow fever vaccination. The receptors stem from a man aged 18 to 35 who received the YFV17D yellow fever vaccine.

This clonotype was recorded at least ten times. This chain joins TRBV10-3 and TRBJ2-1; 10 nucleotides align to TRBD2. Germline V CDR1 and CDR2: ENHRY, SYGVKD. The trim removed 6 bases at V and 4 bases at J, leaving 9 bases unmatched. The CDR3 covers 16 residues. In DNA, the CDR3 is TGTGCCATCAGGGAAGTAGCGGGGGGCCTATACAATGAGCAGTTCTTC. This codes for CAIREVAGGLYNEQFF.

This clonotype has just a few counts. The chain links TRBV9 to TRBJ2-6; unclear D gene. The CDR3 is 17 amino acids. Germline V gene data show CDR1 as SGDLS and CDR2 as YYNGEE. The V gene lost 3 bases and the J gene lost 0 bases, with 13 bases spanning the gap. CDR3 nucleotide sequence: TGTGCCAGCAGCGCCCATTTGGACCGCTCTGGGGCCAACGTCCTGACTTTC. Translated: CASSAHLDRSGANVLTF.

In this sample, this clonotype turned up many times. The rearrangement joins TRBV12-3 or TRBV12-4 to TRBJ2-5; perhaps D is TRBD1 or TRBD2 (5 bases each). The V end was cut by 4 bases, the J end by 7 bases, with 10 bases between. This CDR3 is 12 amino acids long. The CDR3: CASSWGYVTQYF. CDR3 DNA sequence: TGTGCCAGCAGTTGGGGGTACGTGACCCAGTACTTC.

This clonotype was seen a handful of times. The chain recombines TRBV7-3 with TRBJ2-1; D perhaps matches TRBD2 (6 bases). Trimming removed 4 bases from V and 0 bases from J, with 19 bases in between. CDR1 and CDR2 (germline): SGHTA, FQGTGA. The CDR3 contains 18 residues. The CDR3 coding sequence is TGTGCCAGCAGCTCCGGTTCGGGGGTGGGGATCTCCTACAATGAGCAGTTCTTC. It translates to CASSSGSGVGISYNEQFF.

Ten or more counts support this clonotype. J is TRBJ1-6 and V is TRBV4-3; TRBD1 agrees at 9 bases. Looked up from germline, CDR1 is LGHNA and CDR2 is YSLEER. V lost 5 bases to trimming and J lost 1 base; unmatched junction nucleotides: 3. There are 16 residues in the CDR3. In nucleotides, the CDR3 is TGCGCCAGCAGCTTGACAGGGGGTTCCTATAATTCACCCCTCCACTTT. This gives the protein CASSLTGGSYNSPLHF.

This clonotype was recorded many times. This sequence joins TRBV5-5 and TRBJ2-5; D remains ambiguous. The CDR3 runs 9 residues. CDR1 is SGHKS, CDR2 YYEKEE, per germline (reference sequence). V was cut by 8 bases and J by 5 bases, with 4 bases left in between. The chain's CDR3 is CASGETQYF. The DNA for the CDR3 is TGTGCCAGTGGGGAGACCCAGTACTTC.

This clonotype was picked up a small number of times. The rearrangement uses TRBV7-2 and TRBJ2-1, with TRBD1 identical over 7 bases. This CDR3 has 18 residues. CDR1 is SGHTA, CDR2 FQGNSA, per germline. Trimming cost V 2 bases and J 0 bases; bases outside gene matches: 10. CDR3 loop: CASSLRGPQITSYNEQFF. In DNA form, the CDR3 reads TGTGCCAGCAGCTTAAGGGGGCCCCAGATCACCTCCTACAATGAGCAGTTCTTC. Full variable domain (missing parts from reference TRBV7-2 and TRBJ2-1): GAGVSQSPSNKVTEKGKDVELRCDPISGHTALYWYRQSLGQGLEFLIYFQGNSAPDKSGLPSDRFSAERTGGSVSTLTIQRTQQEDSAVYLCASSLRGPQITSYNEQFFGPGTRLTVL.

This clonotype was seen ten or more times. The V and J genes are TRBV7-9 and TRBJ2-2, with D unresolved. Germline V gene lookup returns CDR1 SEHNR and CDR2 FQNEAQ (reference sequence). V was clipped by 2 bases and J by 5 bases, with 3 bases between them. CDR3 length: 12 amino acids. The CDR3 nucleotides read TGTGCCAGCAGCTTAACGACCGGGGAGCTGTTTTTT. Amino acid sequence: CASSLTTGELFF. The variable domain in full, completed from reference TRBV7-9 and TRBJ2-2, reads DTGVSQNPRHKITKRGQNVTFRCDPISEHNRLYWYRQTLGQGPEFLTYFQNEAQLEKSRLLSDRFSAERPKGSFSTLEIQRTEQGDSAMYLCASSLTTGELFFGEGSRLTVL.

This clonotype was detected only a few times. J is TRBJ2-2 and V is TRBV7-2, with D perhaps being TRBD1 or TRBD2 (5 bases each). Trimming cost V 2 bases and J 9 bases, with 10 bases left between them. Germline loops: CDR1 SGHTA, CDR2 FQGNSA. The CDR3 is 13 residues long. The CDR3 DNA reads TGTGCCAGCAGCTTATGGGGGAACCGGGAGCTGTTTTTT. This translates into CASSLWGNRELFF.

The sample holds many counts of this clonotype. The chain recombines TRBV11-2 with TRBJ2-1; possible D gene TRBD2, 6 bases. The CDR3 runs 18 residues. Per the germline V gene, CDR1 is SGHAT and CDR2 is FQNNGV. The V end lost 6 bases, the J end lost 0 bases, and 21 bases lay between the germline ends. Here the CDR3 DNA reads TGTGCCAGCAGGCCCGGGACTCCCGTGAAATTCTCCTACAATGAGCAGTTCTTC. Translated, it gives CASRPGTPVKFSYNEQFF.

The table lists this clonotype with a few counts. In DNA form, the CDR3 reads TGCGCCAGCAGCTTGGCTCCAGGGGCGGGAACTGAAGCTTTCTTT. Translation: CASSLAPGAGTEAFF. V gene TRBV5-1 combines with J gene TRBJ1-1, with D tentatively TRBD1 (6 bases). The CDR3 runs 15 residues. Per the germline V gene, CDR1 is SGHRS and CDR2 is YFSETQ. V lost 0 bases and J lost 5, with 14 bases in between.

In this sample, this clonotype turned up once. The V call is TRBV5-5, the J call TRBJ2-3; D uncertain. The germline gives CDR1 SGHKS, CDR2 YYEKEE (reference sequence). CDR3 length: 12 residues. V was clipped by 0 bases and J by 5 bases, with 4 bases between them. CDR3 sequence (DNA): TGTGCCAGCAGCTTGGGTATAGATACGCAGTATTTT. Encoded protein: CASSLGIDTQYF.

By proportion, this clonotype is medium-sized. The V and J genes are TRBV12-3 or TRBV12-4 and TRBJ1-1; D gene ambiguous. The ends were cut back, 6 bases at V and 4 bases at J, with 3 bases in the middle. The CDR3 contains 10 residues. The CDR3 nucleotides read TGTGCCAGCAGGGGCACTGAAGCTTTCTTT. It encodes CASRGTEAFF.

V and J are TRBV6-1 and TRBJ1-1; D is unresolved. The germline CDR1 and CDR2 sequences are MNHNS and SASEGT. V was trimmed by 8 bases and J by 3 bases, leaving 13 bases between them. The CDR3 consists of 13 residues. CDR3 loop: CASLREIDTEAFF. Here the CDR3 DNA reads TGTGCCAGCCTAAGGGAGATTGACACTGAAGCTTTCTTT.

This clonotype was counted at least ten times. This sequence joins TRBV3-1 and TRBJ2-4, with 8 bases that match TRBD2. Per germline, CDR1 LGHDT and CDR2 YNNKEL (reference sequence). The length of the CDR3 is 13 residues. J gave up 6 bases and V 4 bases, and 2 bases lay outside the gene matches. The CDR3 nucleotides are TGTGCCAGCAGCCTTCGGGGGGGAAACATTCAGTACTTC. Protein: CASSLRGGNIQYF.

This CDR3 is CASSWILESDQPQHF. DNA for the CDR3: TGTGCCAGCAGTTGGATCTTGGAATCGGATCAGCCCCAGCATTTT. J is TRBJ1-5 and V is TRBV7-2; D unresolved. V shed 6 bases and J shed 5 bases, with 17 bases lying between them. Germline assignment: CDR1 SGHTA and CDR2 FQGNSA. CDR3 length: 15 residues.